The entry below describes one T cell receptor beta chain. The V gene end was trimmed by 3 bases and the J gene end by 7 bases; junction bases not matched to a gene: 8. Looked up from germline, CDR1 is LGHNA and CDR2 is YSLEER. The CDR3 consists of 15 residues. This sample stems from a study of CD8+ T cells in alopecia areata. Isolated RNA was reverse transcribed into cDNA used as the sequencing template. Libraries were prepared by immunoSEQ multiplex PCR; TCRdb keeps only in-frame clonotypes and omits some of them. The profile covers 250,000 or so clones, with about 68% appearing a single time and 1% to 1.5% taken by the ten largest.

The rearrangement links TRBV4-3 to TRBJ2-3; 9 nucleotides align to TRBD2. This TCR derives from a human donor with alopecia areata. The starting material was CD4+ T cells sorted from blood, obtained at week 0. CDR3 sequence reads: CASSHRERGAYTQYF. CDR3 DNA sequence: TGCGCCAGCAGCCACCGTGAGCGGGGGGCTTATACGCAGTATTTT.